This is a list of T cell receptor beta chains from one sample in a study of T cells in Graves' hyperthyroidism and ophthalmopathy. Each CDR3 protein gets one entry after TCRdb re-called the multiplex PCR reads with MiXCR. The data contain under 400,000 distinct CDR3 sequences, 21% of them seen just once; the ten biggest clones take up less than 65%. What was sequenced was blood. These receptors all stem from a woman aged 45-59 years with Graves' hyperthyroidism. CDR3s include the opening cysteine and the closing phenylalanine or tryptophan. The order of the fields is clone size, D gene, J gene, V gene, CDR3 length, CDR3 protein, CDR3 DNA. D genes are given only for firm matches. Rows may omit the clone size; those that give it use once, few, many or a size class.

abundance: few; d_gene: .; j_gene: TRBJ1-1; v_gene: TRBV12-3/TRBV12-4; len: 17; CDR3aa: CASSPATLGRPSTEAFF; CDR3nt: TGTGCCAGCAGCCCCGCCACACTAGGACGGCCGAGCACTGAAGCTTTCTTT
abundance: many; d_gene: TRBD1; j_gene: TRBJ1-2; v_gene: TRBV20-1; len: 13; CDR3aa: CSARRTGWVGYTF; CDR3nt: TGCAGTGCTAGGAGGACAGGGTGGGTTGGCTACACCTTC
abundance: .; d_gene: TRBD1; j_gene: TRBJ2-7; v_gene: TRBV7-9; len: 14; CDR3aa: CASSLSGTGGEQYF; CDR3nt: TGTGCCAGCAGCCTCTCCGGGACAGGGGGCGAGCAGTACTTC
abundance: many; d_gene: .; j_gene: TRBJ1-4; v_gene: TRBV12-3/TRBV12-4; len: 12; CDR3aa: CASSPDREKLFF; CDR3nt: TGTGCCAGCAGTCCCGACAGGGAAAAACTGTTTTTT
abundance: many; d_gene: .; j_gene: TRBJ1-1; v_gene: TRBV20-1; len: 16; CDR3aa: CSATTRHPGMNTEAFF; CDR3nt: TGCAGTGCTACCACCCGGCACCCCGGCATGAACACTGAAGCTTTCTTT
abundance: .; d_gene: TRBD1; j_gene: TRBJ1-1; v_gene: TRBV27; len: 14; CDR3aa: CASSRGTGVTEAFF; CDR3nt: TGTGCCAGCAGCCGAGGGACAGGGGTCACTGAAGCTTTCTTT
abundance: .; d_gene: .; j_gene: TRBJ1-5; v_gene: TRBV9; len: 14; CDR3aa: CASGARVSNQPQHF; CDR3nt: TGTGCCAGCGGCGCCAGGGTAAGCAATCAGCCCCAGCATTTT
abundance: many; d_gene: TRBD2; j_gene: TRBJ2-2; v_gene: TRBV3-1; len: 17; CDR3aa: CASSHGPSGRSTGELFF; CDR3nt: TGTGCCAGCAGCCATGGTCCTAGCGGGAGGAGCACCGGGGAGCTGTTTTTT
abundance: .; d_gene: TRBD1; j_gene: TRBJ2-7; v_gene: TRBV7-2; len: 16; CDR3aa: CASSRASGTGGYEQYF; CDR3nt: TGTGCCAGCAGTCGGGCCTCCGGGACAGGGGGCTACGAGCAGTACTTC
abundance: .; d_gene: TRBD2; j_gene: TRBJ2-7; v_gene: TRBV4-1; len: 15; CDR3aa: CASSQGTSGGYEQYF; CDR3nt: TGCGCCAGCAGCCAAGGTACTAGCGGGGGCTACGAGCAGTACTTC
abundance: many; d_gene: TRBD1; j_gene: TRBJ1-1; v_gene: TRBV5-1; len: 17; CDR3aa: CASRLTGTGKGNTEAFF; CDR3nt: TGCGCCAGCAGGTTAACCGGGACAGGGAAGGGGAACACTGAAGCTTTCTTT
abundance: .; d_gene: .; j_gene: TRBJ1-2; v_gene: TRBV6-2/TRBV6-3; len: 13; CDR3aa: CASSRTPLYGYTF; CDR3nt: TGTGCCAGCAGCCGGACTCCACTCTATGGCTACACCTTC
abundance: many; d_gene: .; j_gene: TRBJ2-7; v_gene: TRBV30; len: 14; CDR3aa: CAWSDRGNYYEQYF; CDR3nt: TGTGCCTGGAGTGATAGGGGGAACTACTACGAGCAGTACTTC
abundance: .; d_gene: .; j_gene: TRBJ2-2; v_gene: TRBV5-6; len: 16; CDR3aa: CASSRTDWSSAGELFF; CDR3nt: TGTGCCAGCAGCAGAACGGACTGGTCCTCAGCTGGGGAGCTGTTTTTT
abundance: .; d_gene: .; j_gene: TRBJ1-6; v_gene: TRBV27; len: 14; CDR3aa: CASNKQGGTSPLHF; CDR3nt: TGTGCCAGCAATAAACAGGGAGGAACTTCACCCCTCCACTTT
abundance: .; d_gene: TRBD1; j_gene: TRBJ1-5; v_gene: TRBV27; len: 16; CDR3aa: CASSLSPGGANQPQHF; CDR3nt: TGTGCCAGCAGTTTATCTCCAGGGGGGGCCAATCAGCCCCAGCATTTT
abundance: .; d_gene: .; j_gene: TRBJ2-7; v_gene: TRBV7-2; len: 12; CDR3aa: CASNLGVHEQYF; CDR3nt: TGTGCCAGCAACCTTGGGGTCCACGAGCAGTACTTC
abundance: many; d_gene: .; j_gene: TRBJ2-2; v_gene: TRBV5-1; len: 15; CDR3aa: CASSFDVPNTGELFF; CDR3nt: TGCGCCAGCAGCTTCGACGTCCCAAACACCGGGGAGCTGTTTTTT